A selection of T cell receptor beta chains follows, all from one sample in a study of blood T cell repertoires in COVID-19. TCRdb's table, derived via immunoSEQ multiplex PCR, lists solely in-frame clones and lacks some. The sample records about 130,000 clones, over 85% being singletons. The specimen sequenced was peripheral blood. These receptor sequences come from a man aged 45-60 years with active COVID-19. CDR3s include the opening cysteine and the closing phenylalanine or tryptophan. A D gene is named only where the DNA matches it firmly. The size entry is marked missing in some rows and otherwise reads once, few, many or a size class.

D gene	clone size	V gene	J gene	CDR3 protein	CDR3 DNA
TRBD1	.	TRBV24-1	TRBJ1-2	CATSDPTDRGDGYTF	TGTGCCACCAGTGATCCTACGGACAGGGGAGATGGCTACACCTTC
.	.	TRBV11-3	TRBJ2-2	CASSVVSTGELFF	TGTGCCAGCAGCGTTGTTAGCACCGGGGAGCTGTTTTTT
TRBD1	.	TRBV4-1	TRBJ2-7	CASSQASGQGTPHEQYF	TGCGCCAGCAGCCAAGCCTCCGGACAGGGTACCCCCCACGAGCAGTACTTC
.	.	TRBV7-9	TRBJ1-2	CASSRSEGEGNTF	TGTGCCAGCAGCCGCTCTGAGGGGGAGGGTAACACCTTC
TRBD2	.	TRBV3-1/TRBV3-2	TRBJ2-3	CASSQGPPFERGYQYF	TGTGCCAGCAGCCAAGGTCCCCCCTTCGAGCGGGGGTACCAGTATTTT
.	once	TRBV1	TRBJ1-1	CTSSQTQIQGAYDEAFF	TGCACCAGCAGCCAAACCCAAATACAGGGGGCGTATGATGAAGCTTTCTTT
.	.	TRBV7-8	TRBJ2-1	CASSFGGSYNEQFF	TGTGCCAGCAGCTTCGGAGGCTCCTACAATGAGCAGTTCTTC
TRBD2	.	TRBV10-3	TRBJ2-6	CAINGPSGGAPGANVLTF	TGTGCCATCAATGGCCCTAGCGGGGGGGCTCCTGGGGCCAACGTCCTGACTTTC
.	.	TRBV7-8	TRBJ1-2	CASSLGMVSGYTF	TGTGCCAGCAGCTTAGGCATGGTCAGTGGCTACACCTTC
TRBD2	.	TRBV7-8	TRBJ2-1	CASSYLAGGAHEQFF	TGTGCCAGCAGCTACCTAGCGGGAGGGGCCCATGAGCAGTTCTTC
TRBD2	once	TRBV5-4	TRBJ2-1	CASSLAASGGPPYNEQFF	TGTGCCAGCAGCTTGGCGGCTAGCGGAGGTCCACCTTACAATGAGCAGTTCTTC
TRBD2	once	TRBV6-1	TRBJ2-7	CASSEALLGGGAYEQYF	TGTGCCAGCAGTGAAGCGCTTCTGGGCGGGGGGGCCTACGAGCAGTACTTC
TRBD2	.	TRBV7-8	TRBJ2-3	CASSILSGASTDTQYF	TGTGCCAGCAGCATTCTGAGCGGGGCTAGCACAGATACGCAGTATTTT
TRBD1	.	TRBV6-1	TRBJ2-1	CASSEDGTGLVLEQFF	TGTGCCAGCAGTGAAGACGGGACAGGGTTAGTATTAGAGCAGTTCTTC